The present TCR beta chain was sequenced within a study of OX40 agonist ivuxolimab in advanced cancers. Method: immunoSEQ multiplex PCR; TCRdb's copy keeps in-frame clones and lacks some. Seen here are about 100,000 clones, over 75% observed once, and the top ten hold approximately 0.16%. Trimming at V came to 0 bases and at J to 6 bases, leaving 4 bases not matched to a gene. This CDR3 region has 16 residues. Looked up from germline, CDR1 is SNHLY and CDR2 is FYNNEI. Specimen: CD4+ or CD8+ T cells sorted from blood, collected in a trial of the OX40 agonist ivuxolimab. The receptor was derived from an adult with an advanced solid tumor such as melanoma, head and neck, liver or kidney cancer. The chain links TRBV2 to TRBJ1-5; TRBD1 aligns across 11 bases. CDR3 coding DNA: TGTGCCAGCAGTGAAGCGCCGGACAGGGGGCTTCAGCCCCAGCATTTT. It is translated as CASSEAPDRGLQPQHF.